This T cell receptor beta chain was recovered during a study of blood T cell repertoires in COVID-19. Study summary: Acute and convalescent COVID-19 specimens originated in the United States, Italy and Spain. PBMCs, B-cell-depleted T cells, or T cells provided the cDNA or gDNA that made up the material.

Original processing methods: Estimated nucleated cell counts came from reference gene primer amplification. The data were produced by immunoSEQ multiplex PCR, yet TCRdb's version contains in-frame clones alone and is incomplete. V and J calls and clone size follow that table, whereas D and trimming were derived from the DNA. The data show fewer than 150,000 clones, with roughly 86% seen just once and 9.5% to 15% held by the top ten. In germline, CDR1 is MDHEN, CDR2 SYDVKM. Trimming pared 10 bases from V and 8 bases from J, leaving 29 bases between. CDR3 length: 16 residues. The V gene is TRBV28, the J gene TRBJ1-2, with D maybe TRBD1 (5 bases). The source material was peripheral blood. The clonotype comes from a human donor in a cohort sampled during active COVID-19. The CDR3 loop is CATHSYGGEIRGGYTF. CDR3 in DNA: TGTGCCACTCACTCTTACGGGGGGGAAATACGAGGCGGCTACACCTTC.